The clone carrying this T cell receptor beta chain appeared a few times. Its antigen remains unknown. Here the gene names and germline are mouse. Sequencing used cDNA as its template, made by extracting RNA and reverse transcribing it. The method was immunoSEQ multiplex PCR; TCRdb's version includes in-frame clones alone and lacks a portion of them. The profile covers under 350,000 clones, none occurring a single time. The data belong to a study of CD8+ T cells in alopecia areata. The study, taken as a whole, reports: Although TCR sharing was seen in mice, sharing across patients was less clear, possibly for HLA-related reasons.

Using CD4, CD8alpha, NKG2D, NKG2ACE and other markers, pooled cutaneous lymph node cells were sorted. The clonotype was recovered from a C3H/HeJ mouse with alopecia areata. This strain's MHC haplotype is H2-k. Sequencing was carried out using CD4+ T cells sorted from a lymph node.

This CDR3 is CASSMRVDTQYF. The DNA read from the CDR3 is TGTGCCAGCAGTATGAGGGTTGAC. The gene calls are TRBV19 and TRBJ2-5; no clear D gene. The observed sequence ends 4 residues before the CDR3 terminus, with the missing tail filled in from the germline J gene. This CDR3 has 12 residues. Germline V lookup: CDR1 FNHDT, CDR2 SITEND (reference sequence).